Presented here are 20 T cell receptor beta chains from one specimen sequenced in a study of cytomegalovirus exposure and HLA in healthy donors. The PCR ran on 60 Vbeta and 13 Jbeta primers. Sequencing was performed with immunoSEQ multiplex PCR; in TCRdb, only in-frame clones are kept and a portion is missing. The sample contains 95,000 to 100,000 clones, more than 80% of which appear only once. The sample comprised PBMCs. These receptors were obtained from a young man in good health and CMV-seronegative.

This rearrangement joins TRBV10-3 to TRBJ2-1; 9 bases are a match to TRBD1. Germline CDR1 ENHRY, CDR2 SYGVKD. This CDR3 spans 15 amino acids. V gave up 4 bases and J gave up 1 base; unmatched junction bases: 2. The CDR3 sequence is CAISGGTGSYNEQFF. CDR3 bases: TGTGCCATCAGTGGGGGGACAGGGTCCTACAATGAGCAGTTCTTC.

This clone was detected a few times. The chain combines TRBV7-3 with TRBJ1-6; 7 positions agree with TRBD1. CDR3 length equals 16 residues. Germline trimming cut 5 bases from V and 9 bases from J; bases unmatched to any gene: 13. The germline CDR1 and CDR2 sequences are SGHTA and FQGTGA. This CDR3 reads CASSPQTGVERSPLHF. CDR3 sequence (DNA): TGTGCCAGCAGCCCCCAAACAGGGGTCGAGCGTTCACCCCTCCACTTT.

This clone was seen only once. CDR3 amino acids: CASSNAGTGITGELFF. CDR3 nucleotide sequence: TGTGCCAGCAGCAATGCCGGGACAGGGATCACCGGGGAGCTGTTTTTT. This chain links TRBV7-9 with TRBJ2-2, with 9 bases matching TRBD1. V shed 5 bases, J shed 4 bases, and the junction held 8 bases outside the gene matches. CDR3 size: 16 residues. Germline CDR1 is SEHNR and CDR2 is FQNEAQ (reference sequence).

The chain has TRBV28 and TRBJ1-2; 8 bases match TRBD1. Germline V gives CDR1 MDHEN, CDR2 SYDVKM. The CDR3 contains 15 residues. The trim removed 7 bases at V and 7 bases at J, leaving 14 bases unmatched. CDR3 loop: CASTQTGTGLSGYTF. In DNA form, the CDR3 reads TGTGCCAGCACACAGACCGGGACAGGCCTCTCTGGCTACACCTTC.

With respect to this clone: Germline is not matched at one junction end, which may reflect a read error. The chain joins TRBV15 to TRBJ2-3; D remains unclear. This CDR3 is built from 14 residues. Per germline, CDR1 LNHNV and CDR2 YYDKDF (reference sequence). In DNA, the CDR3 is TGTGCCGCCAGCAGAGGACCTGTCGGGGATACGCAGTATTTT. The encoded protein is CAASRGPVGDTQYF.

The V and J genes are TRBV10-3 and TRBJ2-7; a possible D gene is TRBD2 (5 bases). Deletions cut 4 bases from V and 0 bases from J, with 13 bases between. From germline, CDR1 is ENHRY and CDR2 SYGVKD. This CDR3 is 15 amino acids long. Here the CDR3 DNA reads TGTGCCATCAGTGGGGAAGCGGTGACCTCCTACGAGCAGTACTTC. Encoded protein: CAISGEAVTSYEQYF.

The chain employs TRBV19 and TRBJ1-6; no definite D call. Deletions cut 5 bases from V and 0 bases from J, with 11 bases between. The CDR3 has 16 residues. Germline CDR1 reads LNHDA; CDR2 reads SQIVND (reference sequence). CDR3 loop: CASSPQSSSYNSPLHF. The CDR3 nucleotides read TGTGCCAGTAGTCCCCAATCGAGCTCCTATAATTCACCCCTCCACTTT.

This clone was detected once. V and J are TRBV5-1 and TRBJ2-2; possible D gene TRBD1, 6 bases. V lost 4 bases and J lost 5, with 18 bases in between. Germline-derived CDR1 and CDR2 are SGHRS and YFSETQ. This CDR3 comprises 16 residues. Here the CDR3 reads CASSPRTAQGTGELFF. CDR3 nucleotides: TGCGCCAGCAGCCCCCGGACAGCTCAAGGGACCGGGGAGCTGTTTTTT.

This clone occurred once. CDR3 in amino acids: CAWSRLAGECYF. As DNA, the CDR3 is TGTGCCTGGAGTAGGCTGGCGGGAGAATGTTACTTC. J is TRBJ2-7 and V is TRBV30; 7 bases fit TRBD2. CDR3 length: 12 amino acids. CDR1 is GTSNPN, CDR2 SVGIG, per germline (reference sequence). With 2 bases clipped from V and 13 bases from J, the junction kept 11 bases outside the gene matches.

The genes are TRBV9 and TRBJ2-1; 11 positions agree with TRBD2. V lost 1 base, J lost 6 bases, and 6 bases stayed unmatched. CDR1 and CDR2 (germline): SGDLS, YYNGEE. CDR3 size: 16 residues. CDR3 sequence (DNA): TGTGCCAGCAGCGTATTCACTAGCGGGGGACTCAATGAGCAGTTCTTC. Encoded protein: CASSVFTSGGLNEQFF.

A word on this clone: Other DNA sequences within the sample encode an identical CDR3. The chain has TRBV15 and TRBJ1-2; D unclear. V was clipped by 1 base and J by 6 bases, with 12 bases between them. Germline V gene lookup returns CDR1 LNHNV and CDR2 YYDKDF (reference sequence). The CDR3 length is 14 residues. The CDR3 region has the DNA TGTGCCACCAGCAGAGTGGGGTCGGGAAATGGCTACACCTTC. This gives the protein CATSRVGSGNGYTF.

The chain is built from TRBV5-1 and TRBJ2-1; 14 positions agree with TRBD2. CDR1 is SGHRS and CDR2 is YFSETQ in the germline V gene. With V trimmed by 0 bases and J by 6 bases, 8 bases remained unmatched. The CDR3 length is 18 residues. The chain's CDR3 is CASSLAGTSGRAVNEQFF. Here the CDR3 DNA reads TGCGCCAGCAGCTTGGCCGGGACTAGCGGGAGAGCGGTCAATGAGCAGTTCTTC.

The J gene is TRBJ2-5, the V gene TRBV27, with D perhaps matching TRBD2 (6 bases). The J call could be wrong; TRBJ2-7 is a better fit for the DNA end. The length of the CDR3 is 15 residues. Germline CDR1 MNHEY, CDR2 SMNVEV (reference sequence). The CDR3 here is CASSLSSGSYYEQYF. In DNA form, the CDR3 reads TGTGCCAGCAGTTTATCTAGCGGAAGCTACTACGAGCAGTACTTC.

V gene TRBV9 combines with J gene TRBJ2-2; 7 bases align to TRBD2. The CDR3 contains 18 residues. The germline gives CDR1 SGDLS, CDR2 YYNGEE. J lost 3 bases, V lost 5 bases, and 16 bases had no gene match. The CDR3 coding sequence is TGTGCCAGCAGTACACCCCGGGGGGAATTGTATTACACCGGGGAGCTGTTTTTT. The encoded protein is CASSTPRGELYYTGELFF. Looking up the rest from reference TRBV9 and TRBJ2-2 gives the full variable domain: DSGVTQTPKHLITATGQRVTLRCSPRSGDLSVYWYQQSLDQGLQFLIQYYNGEERAKGNILERFSAQQFPDLHSELNLSSLELGDSALYFCASSTPRGELYYTGELFFGEGSRLTVL.

V and J are TRBV7-3 and TRBJ2-5; 7 bases fit TRBD2. With V trimmed by 1 base and J by 5 bases, 7 bases remained unmatched. This CDR3 is built from 15 residues. Germline CDR1 is SGHTA and CDR2 is FQGTGA. The CDR3 bases are TGTGCCAGCAGCTTAAGTGGGAGGGGAGGGGAGACCCAGTACTTC. Its translation is CASSLSGRGGETQYF.

This sequence joins TRBV7-2 and TRBJ2-7; 7 positions agree with TRBD2. CDR3 length: 16 residues. The V gene's germline CDR1 is SGHTA and CDR2 FQGNSA. V lost 5 bases to trimming and J lost 2 bases; unmatched junction nucleotides: 12. The DNA for the CDR3 is TGTGCCAGCAGCCTCCTCCGGGCGGGGGTTACCTACGAGCAGTACTTC. Translation gives CASSLLRAGVTYEQYF.

The genes are TRBV5-1 and TRBJ1-1, with 11 bases fitting TRBD1. This CDR3 spans 14 amino acids. The ends lost 3 bases at V and 7 bases at J; junction bases unmatched: 5. Per germline, CDR1 SGHRS and CDR2 YFSETQ. The CDR3 here is CASSSGTGGFEAFF. In nucleotides, the CDR3 is TGCGCCAGCAGCTCAGGGACAGGGGGGTTTGAAGCTTTCTTT.

The chain is built from TRBV7-9 and TRBJ1-4; D remains ambiguous. V was clipped by 5 bases and J by 0 bases, with 16 bases between them. Germline lookup yields CDR1 SEHNR and CDR2 FQNEAQ (reference sequence). The CDR3 runs 17 residues. The CDR3 bases are TGTGCCAGCAGCCCCCGACGGGGTAGGGCAACTAATGAAAAACTGTTTTTT. Amino acids: CASSPRRGRATNEKLFF. Together with reference TRBV7-9 and TRBJ1-4, the CDR3 gives the full variable domain: DTGVSQNPRHKITKRGQNVTFRCDPISEHNRLYWYRQTLGQGPEFLTYFQNEAQLEKSRLLSDRFSAERPKGSFSTLEIQRTEQGDSAMYLCASSPRRGRATNEKLFFGSGTQLSVL.

This chain links TRBV5-1 with TRBJ1-1, with TRBD1 as a possible D gene (6 bases). The germline V and J ends were trimmed by 1 base and 1 base, with 11 bases remaining between them. The CDR3 has 15 residues. The germline V gene encodes CDR1 SGHRS and CDR2 YFSETQ. The CDR3 DNA is TGCGCCAGCAGCTTGTGGGTACAGGGGAACACTGAAGCTTTCTTT. Its translation: CASSLWVQGNTEAFF.

This chain links TRBV30 with TRBJ2-7; perhaps TRBD2 as D (5 bases). The CDR3 covers 17 residues. The germline CDR1 and CDR2 sequences are GTSNPN and SVGIG (reference sequence). Trimming took off 0 bases at V and 0 bases at J, with 18 bases between the two ends. The CDR3 sequence is CAWSVELGLTFSYEQYF. CDR3 in DNA: TGTGCCTGGAGTGTAGAACTAGGACTGACGTTCTCCTACGAGCAGTACTTC.